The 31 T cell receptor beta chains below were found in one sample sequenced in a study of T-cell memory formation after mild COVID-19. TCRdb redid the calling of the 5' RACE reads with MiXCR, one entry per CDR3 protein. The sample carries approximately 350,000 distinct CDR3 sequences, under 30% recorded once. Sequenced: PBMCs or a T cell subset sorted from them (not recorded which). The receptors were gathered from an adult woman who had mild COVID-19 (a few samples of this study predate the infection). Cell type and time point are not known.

The CDR3 sequence: CASSQGGRDGYTF. CDR3 bases: TGTGCCAGCAGCCAAGGTGGCAGGGACGGCTACACCTTC. The chain uses TRBV14 and TRBJ1-2; the D gene is possibly TRBD1 (5 bases). V lost 1 base, J lost 8 bases, and 11 bases lay in between. Germline loops: CDR1 SGHDN, CDR2 FVKESK. The CDR3 covers 13 residues.

CDR3 bases: TGTGCCAGCAGCCCATCTCCGGGACTAGCGGGCCCGAGTGAGCAGTTCTTC. This sequence encodes CASSPSPGLAGPSEQFF. The chain joins TRBV7-3 to TRBJ2-1, with 12 bases that match TRBD2. The length of the CDR3 is 17 residues. Per the germline V gene, CDR1 is SGHTA and CDR2 is FQGTGA. After removal of 5 bases from V and 9 bases from J, the junction contained 14 bases not matched to a gene.

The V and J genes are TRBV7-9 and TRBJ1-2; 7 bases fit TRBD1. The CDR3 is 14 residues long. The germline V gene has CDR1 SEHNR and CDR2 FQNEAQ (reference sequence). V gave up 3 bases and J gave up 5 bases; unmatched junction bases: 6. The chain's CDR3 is CASSLAGTEYGYTF. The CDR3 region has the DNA TGTGCCAGCAGCTTGGCCGGGACAGAATATGGCTACACCTTC.

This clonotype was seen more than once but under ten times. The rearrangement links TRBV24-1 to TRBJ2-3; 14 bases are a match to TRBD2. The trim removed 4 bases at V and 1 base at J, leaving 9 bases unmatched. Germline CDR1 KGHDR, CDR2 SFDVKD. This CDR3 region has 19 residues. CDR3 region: CATSDPGTSGSWRTDTQYF. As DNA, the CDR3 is TGTGCCACCAGTGACCCCGGGACTAGCGGGAGCTGGCGCACAGATACGCAGTATTTT.

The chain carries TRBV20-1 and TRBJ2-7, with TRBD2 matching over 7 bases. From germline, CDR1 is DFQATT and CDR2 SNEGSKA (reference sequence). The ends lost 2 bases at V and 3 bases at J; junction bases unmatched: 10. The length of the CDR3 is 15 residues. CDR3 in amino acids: CSARPTRDYIYEQYF. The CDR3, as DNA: TGCAGTGCTAGACCAACCCGGGACTATATCTACGAGCAGTACTTC.

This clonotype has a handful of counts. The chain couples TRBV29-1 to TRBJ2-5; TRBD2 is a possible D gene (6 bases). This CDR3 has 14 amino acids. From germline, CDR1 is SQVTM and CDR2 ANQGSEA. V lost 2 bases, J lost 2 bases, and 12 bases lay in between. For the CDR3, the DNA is TGCAGCGTTGAATCGACTAGGGAACAAGAGACCCAGTACTTC. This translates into CSVESTREQETQYF.

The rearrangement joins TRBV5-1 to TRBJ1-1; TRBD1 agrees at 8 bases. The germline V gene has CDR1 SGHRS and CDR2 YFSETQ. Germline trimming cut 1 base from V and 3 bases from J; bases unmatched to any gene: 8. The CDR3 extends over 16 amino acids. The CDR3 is CASSLRARQGYTEAFF. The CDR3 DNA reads TGCGCCAGCAGCTTGCGGGCCCGACAGGGGTACACTGAAGCTTTCTTT.

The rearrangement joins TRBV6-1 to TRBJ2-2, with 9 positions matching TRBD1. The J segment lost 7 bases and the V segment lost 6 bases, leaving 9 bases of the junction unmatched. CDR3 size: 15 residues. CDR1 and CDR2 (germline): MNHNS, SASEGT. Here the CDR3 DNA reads TGTGCCAGCAGGGCTACAGGGGGCAGTGACGGGGAGCTGTTTTTT. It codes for CASRATGGSDGELFF.

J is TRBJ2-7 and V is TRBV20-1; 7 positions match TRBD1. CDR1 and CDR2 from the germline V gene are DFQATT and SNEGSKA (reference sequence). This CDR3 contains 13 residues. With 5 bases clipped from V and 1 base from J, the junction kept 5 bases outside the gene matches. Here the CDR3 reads CSAGQAGSYEQYF. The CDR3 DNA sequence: TGCAGTGCTGGACAGGCCGGGTCCTACGAGCAGTACTTC.

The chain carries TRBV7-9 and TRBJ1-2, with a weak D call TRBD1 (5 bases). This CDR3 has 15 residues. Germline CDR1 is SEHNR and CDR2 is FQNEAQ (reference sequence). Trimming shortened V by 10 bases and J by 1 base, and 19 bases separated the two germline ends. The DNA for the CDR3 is TGTGCCACGCATCCACAGGCGCTCTTTAACTATGGCTACACCTTC. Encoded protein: CATHPQALFNYGYTF.

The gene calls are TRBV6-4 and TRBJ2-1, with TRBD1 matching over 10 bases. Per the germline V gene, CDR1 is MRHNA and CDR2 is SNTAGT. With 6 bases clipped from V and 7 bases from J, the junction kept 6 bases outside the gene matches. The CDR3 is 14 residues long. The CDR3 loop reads CASREGTGANEQFF. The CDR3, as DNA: TGTGCCAGCAGAGAAGGGACAGGGGCGAATGAGCAGTTCTTC.

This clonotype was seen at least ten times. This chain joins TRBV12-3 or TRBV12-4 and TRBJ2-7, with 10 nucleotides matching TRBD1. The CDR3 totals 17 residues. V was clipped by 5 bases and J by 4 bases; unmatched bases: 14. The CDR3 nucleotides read TGTGCCAGCAGTCCCCCGGCGGGGACAGGGGCAAGATACGAGCAGTACTTC. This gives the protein CASSPPAGTGARYEQYF.

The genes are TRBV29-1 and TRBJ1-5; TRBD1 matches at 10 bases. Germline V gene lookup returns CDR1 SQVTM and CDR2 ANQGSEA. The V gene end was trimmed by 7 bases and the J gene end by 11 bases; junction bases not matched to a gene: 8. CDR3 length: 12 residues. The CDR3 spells CSAGQGGMTQHF. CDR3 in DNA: TGCAGCGCTGGACAGGGGGGAATGACCCAGCATTTT.

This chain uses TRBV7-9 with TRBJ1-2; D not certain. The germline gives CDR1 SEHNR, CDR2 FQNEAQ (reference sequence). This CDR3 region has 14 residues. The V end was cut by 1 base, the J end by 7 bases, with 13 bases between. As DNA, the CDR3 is TGTGCCAGCAGCTTAGAAGTCCCCCGGCGTGGCTACACCTTC. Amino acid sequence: CASSLEVPRRGYTF.

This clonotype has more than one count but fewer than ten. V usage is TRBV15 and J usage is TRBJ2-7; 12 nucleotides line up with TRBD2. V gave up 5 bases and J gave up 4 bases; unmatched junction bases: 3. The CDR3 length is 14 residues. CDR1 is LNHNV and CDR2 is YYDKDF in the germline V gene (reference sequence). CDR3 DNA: TGTGCCACCAGCCGACTAGCGGGAGCGTACGAGCAGTACTTC. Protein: CATSRLAGAYEQYF.

CDR3 in amino acids: CASSTTEDQETQYF. The CDR3, as DNA: TGTGCCAGCAGTACGACCGAAGATCAAGAGACCCAGTACTTC. The V gene is TRBV12-3 or TRBV12-4, the J gene TRBJ2-5; D is uncertain. The CDR3 is made up of 14 amino acids. Trimming took off 5 bases at V and 2 bases at J, with 12 bases between the two ends.

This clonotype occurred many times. DNA for the CDR3: TGTGCCAGCAGGGATACGGGCGCCCAGCAGTACTTC. Translation: CASRDTGAQQYF. The rearrangement links TRBV6-2 or TRBV6-3 to TRBJ2-7, with unresolved D. This CDR3 has 12 amino acids. The germline gives CDR1 MNHEY, CDR2 SVGEGT. V was pared by 6 bases and J by 8 bases, with 14 bases between.

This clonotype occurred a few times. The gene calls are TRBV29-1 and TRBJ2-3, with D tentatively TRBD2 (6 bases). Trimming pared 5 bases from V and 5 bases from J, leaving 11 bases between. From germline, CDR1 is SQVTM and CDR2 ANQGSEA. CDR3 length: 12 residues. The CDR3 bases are TGCAGCGTTTTCGGAGGGATAGATACGCAGTATTTT. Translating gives CSVFGGIDTQYF.

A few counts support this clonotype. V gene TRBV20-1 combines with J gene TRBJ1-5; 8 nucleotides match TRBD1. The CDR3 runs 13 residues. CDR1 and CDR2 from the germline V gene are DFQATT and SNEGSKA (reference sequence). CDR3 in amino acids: CSPRRQGSQPQHF. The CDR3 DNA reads TGCAGCCCAAGAAGACAGGGGAGTCAGCCCCAGCATTTT.

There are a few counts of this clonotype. The CDR3 region has the DNA TGTGCCAGCAGCTCTCCGGGACAGATACACTATGGCTACACCTTC. It yields the protein CASSSPGQIHYGYTF. The J gene is TRBJ1-2, the V gene TRBV7-2; 7 positions agree with TRBD1. In germline, CDR1 is SGHTA, CDR2 FQGNSA. J was trimmed by 3 bases and V by 4 bases; bases with no gene match: 8. This CDR3 region has 15 residues.

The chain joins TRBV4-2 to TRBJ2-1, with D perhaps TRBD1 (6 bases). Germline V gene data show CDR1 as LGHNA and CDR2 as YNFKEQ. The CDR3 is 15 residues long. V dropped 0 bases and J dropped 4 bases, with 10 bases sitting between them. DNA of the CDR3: TGTGCCAGCAGCCAAGATTGGGGGCTGTACAATGAGCAGTTCTTC. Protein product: CASSQDWGLYNEQFF.

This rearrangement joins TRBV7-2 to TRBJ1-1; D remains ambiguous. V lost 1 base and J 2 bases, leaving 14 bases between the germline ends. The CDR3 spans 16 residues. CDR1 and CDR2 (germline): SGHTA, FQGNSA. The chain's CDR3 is CASSLGRSGPNTEAFF. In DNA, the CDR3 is TGTGCCAGCAGCTTAGGAAGGTCGGGCCCCAACACTGAAGCTTTCTTT.

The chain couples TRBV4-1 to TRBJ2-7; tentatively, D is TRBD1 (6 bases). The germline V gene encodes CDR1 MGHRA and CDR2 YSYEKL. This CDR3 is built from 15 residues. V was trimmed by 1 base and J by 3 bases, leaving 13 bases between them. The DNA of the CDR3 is TGCGCCAGCAGCCAAGCGTCCGGACAGAGCTACGAGCAGTACTTC. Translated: CASSQASGQSYEQYF.

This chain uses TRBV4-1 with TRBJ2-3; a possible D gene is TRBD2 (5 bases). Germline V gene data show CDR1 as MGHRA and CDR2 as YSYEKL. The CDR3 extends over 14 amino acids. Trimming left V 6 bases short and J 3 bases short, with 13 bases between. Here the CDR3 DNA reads TGCGCCAGCAGGTGGGGAGCTTTAACAGATACGCAGTATTTT. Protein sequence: CASRWGALTDTQYF.

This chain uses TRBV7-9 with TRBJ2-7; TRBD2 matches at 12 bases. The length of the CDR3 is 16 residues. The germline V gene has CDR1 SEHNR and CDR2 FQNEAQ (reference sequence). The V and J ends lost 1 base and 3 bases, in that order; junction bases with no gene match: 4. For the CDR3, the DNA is TGTGCCAGCAGCTTAGAACGGACTAGCGGGATCTACGAGCAGTACTTC. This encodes CASSLERTSGIYEQYF. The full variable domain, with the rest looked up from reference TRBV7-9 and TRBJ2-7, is DTGVSQNPRHKITKRGQNVTFRCDPISEHNRLYWYRQTLGQGPEFLTYFQNEAQLEKSRLLSDRFSAERPKGSFSTLEIQRTEQGDSAMYLCASSLERTSGIYEQYFGPGTRLTVT.

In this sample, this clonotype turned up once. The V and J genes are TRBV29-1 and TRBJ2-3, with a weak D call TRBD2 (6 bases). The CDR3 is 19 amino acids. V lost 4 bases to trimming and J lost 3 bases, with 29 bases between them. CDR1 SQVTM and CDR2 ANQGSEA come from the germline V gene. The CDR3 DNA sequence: TGCAGCGTTGTTTACTTGGACCCTCCTTTACGGGAGACAACAGATACGCAGTATTTT. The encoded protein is CSVVYLDPPLRETTDTQYF.

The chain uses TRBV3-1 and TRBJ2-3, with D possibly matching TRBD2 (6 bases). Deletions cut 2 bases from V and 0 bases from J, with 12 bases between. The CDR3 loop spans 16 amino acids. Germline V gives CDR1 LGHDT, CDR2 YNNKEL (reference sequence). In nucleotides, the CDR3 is TGTGCCAGCAGCCAACATCCGGGGACTAGCACAGATACGCAGTATTTT. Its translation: CASSQHPGTSTDTQYF.

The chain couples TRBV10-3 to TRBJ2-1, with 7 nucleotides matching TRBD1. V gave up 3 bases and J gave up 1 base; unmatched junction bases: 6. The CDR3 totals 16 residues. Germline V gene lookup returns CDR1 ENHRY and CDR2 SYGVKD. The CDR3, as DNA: TGTGCCATCAGTGACAAGGGGGCGCAGTCCTACAATGAGCAGTTCTTC. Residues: CAISDKGAQSYNEQFF.

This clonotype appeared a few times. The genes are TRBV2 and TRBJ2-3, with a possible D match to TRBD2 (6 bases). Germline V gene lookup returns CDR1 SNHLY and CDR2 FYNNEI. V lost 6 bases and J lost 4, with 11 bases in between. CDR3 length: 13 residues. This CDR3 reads CASSVAAADTQYF. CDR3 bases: TGTGCCAGCAGCGTAGCGGCCGCAGATACGCAGTATTTT.

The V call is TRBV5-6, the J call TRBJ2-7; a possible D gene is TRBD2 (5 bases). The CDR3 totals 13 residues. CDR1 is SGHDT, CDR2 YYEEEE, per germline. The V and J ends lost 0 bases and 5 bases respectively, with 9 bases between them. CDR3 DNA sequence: TGTGCCAGCAGCTTGGCTAGCCACCACGAGCAGTACTTC. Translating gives CASSLASHHEQYF.

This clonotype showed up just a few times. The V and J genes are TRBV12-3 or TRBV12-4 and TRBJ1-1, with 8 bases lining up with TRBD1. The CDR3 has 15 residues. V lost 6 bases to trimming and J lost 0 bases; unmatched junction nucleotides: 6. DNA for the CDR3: TGTGCCAGCAGCTTTCAGGGGGCCATGAACACTGAAGCTTTCTTT. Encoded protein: CASSFQGAMNTEAFF.